The T cell receptor beta chain described here comes from a study of beta chain features in type 1 diabetes. The overall study: Age, gender, cell numbers and subset yield matched between patients and controls. Analysis included over 90 million sorted cells drawn from all samples. Whole-study findings and limits: Whether TCRB rearrangement is influenced by HLA type went unresolved here.

This clone has a handful of counts. Its antigen is as yet unknown. Germline V gene data show CDR1 as SGHDT and CDR2 as YYEEEE. With 1 base removed from V and 2 bases from J, the gap between germline ends came to 9 bases. The CDR3 has 14 residues. Since all of the isolated RNA was reverse transcribed, expressed TCRB transcripts were what got sequenced. Assay: immunoSEQ multiplex PCR; the TCRdb copy retains only in-frame clones and omits some. Seen here are a few hundred thousand clones, about 26% observed once, and the top ten hold under 4.5%. The TCR sequence derives from a man aged 25 to 40 in good health. Material: central memory CD4+ T cells from blood. This rearrangement joins TRBV5-6 to TRBJ2-5; D gene ambiguous. The CDR3 region is CASSLRRQQETQYF. Written as DNA, the CDR3 is TGTGCCAGCAGCTTGAGGCGTCAGCAAGAGACCCAGTACTTC.